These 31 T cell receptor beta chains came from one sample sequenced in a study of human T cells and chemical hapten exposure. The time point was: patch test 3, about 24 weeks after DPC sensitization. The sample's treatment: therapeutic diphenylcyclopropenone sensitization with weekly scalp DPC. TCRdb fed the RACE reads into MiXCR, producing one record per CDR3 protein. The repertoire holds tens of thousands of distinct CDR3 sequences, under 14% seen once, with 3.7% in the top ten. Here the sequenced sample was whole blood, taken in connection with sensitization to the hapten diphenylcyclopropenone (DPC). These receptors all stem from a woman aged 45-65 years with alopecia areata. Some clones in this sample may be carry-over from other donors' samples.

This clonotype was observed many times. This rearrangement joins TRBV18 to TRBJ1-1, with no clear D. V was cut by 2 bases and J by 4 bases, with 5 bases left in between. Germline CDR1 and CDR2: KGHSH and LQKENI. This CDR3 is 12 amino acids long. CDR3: CASSPYTTEAFF. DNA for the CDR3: TGTGCCAGCTCACCATACACCACTGAAGCTTTCTTT. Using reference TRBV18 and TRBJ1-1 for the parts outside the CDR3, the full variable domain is NAGVMQNPRHLVRRRGQEARLRCSPMKGHSHVYWYRQLPEEGLKFMVYLQKENIIDESGMPKERFSAEFPKEGPSILRIQQVVRGDSAAYFCASSPYTTEAFFGQGTRLTVV.

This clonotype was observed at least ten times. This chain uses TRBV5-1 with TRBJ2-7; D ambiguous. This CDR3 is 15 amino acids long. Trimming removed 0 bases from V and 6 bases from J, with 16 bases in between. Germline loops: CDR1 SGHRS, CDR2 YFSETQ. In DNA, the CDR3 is TGCGCCAGCAGCTTGGCCCTCGGAATGAAGTCCGAGCAGTACTTC. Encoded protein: CASSLALGMKSEQYF.

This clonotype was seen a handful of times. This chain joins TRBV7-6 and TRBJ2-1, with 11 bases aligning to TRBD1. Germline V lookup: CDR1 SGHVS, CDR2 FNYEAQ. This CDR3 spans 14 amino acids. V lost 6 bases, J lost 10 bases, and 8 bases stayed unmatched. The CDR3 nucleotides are TGTGCCAGCAGTCCTTGGACAGGGGGCCGGGAGCAGTTCTTC. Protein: CASSPWTGGREQFF.

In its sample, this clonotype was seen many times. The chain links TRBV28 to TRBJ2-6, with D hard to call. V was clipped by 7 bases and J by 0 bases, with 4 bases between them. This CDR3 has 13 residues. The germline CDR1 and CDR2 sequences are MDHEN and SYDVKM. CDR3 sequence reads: CASTLSGANVLTF. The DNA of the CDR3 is TGTGCCAGCACGCTCTCTGGGGCCAACGTCCTGACTTTC. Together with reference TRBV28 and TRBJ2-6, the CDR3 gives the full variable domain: DVKVTQSSRYLVKRTGEKVFLECVQDMDHENMFWYRQDPGLGLRLIYFSYDVKMKEKGDIPEGYSVSREKKERFSLILESASTNQTSMYLCASTLSGANVLTFGAGSRLTVL.

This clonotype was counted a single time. CDR3 residues: CASSLGQGEGTDTQYF. CDR3 nucleotide sequence: TGTGCCAGCAGCTTGGGACAGGGGGAAGGAACAGATACGCAGTATTTT. The rearrangement joins TRBV5-8 to TRBJ2-3; TRBD1 matches at 9 bases. Per germline, CDR1 SGHTS and CDR2 YDEGEE. V was clipped by 0 bases and J by 3 bases; unmatched bases: 5. CDR3 size: 16 residues.

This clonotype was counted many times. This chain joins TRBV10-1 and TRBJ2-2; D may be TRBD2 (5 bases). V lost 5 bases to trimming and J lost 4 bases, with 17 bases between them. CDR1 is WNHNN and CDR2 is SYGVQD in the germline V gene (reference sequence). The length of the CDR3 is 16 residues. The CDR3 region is CASSPIGSWGTGELFF. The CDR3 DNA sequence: TGCGCCAGCAGTCCCATTGGGAGCTGGGGCACCGGGGAGCTGTTTTTT.

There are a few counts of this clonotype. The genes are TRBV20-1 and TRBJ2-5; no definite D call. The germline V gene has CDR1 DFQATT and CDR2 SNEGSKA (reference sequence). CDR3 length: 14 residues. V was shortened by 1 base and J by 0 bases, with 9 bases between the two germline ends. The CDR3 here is CSARVIGYQETQYF. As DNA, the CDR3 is TGCAGTGCTAGAGTTATCGGGTACCAAGAGACCCAGTACTTC.

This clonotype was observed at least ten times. CDR3 protein: CASSLSGAGANVLTF. CDR3 coding DNA: TGTGCCAGCAGTTTATCAGGAGCGGGGGCCAACGTCCTGACTTTC. The V call is TRBV27, the J call TRBJ2-6; D ambiguous. CDR1 is MNHEY and CDR2 is SMNVEV in the germline V gene (reference sequence). Trimming left V 0 bases short and J 4 bases short, with 7 bases between. CDR3 length: 15 amino acids.

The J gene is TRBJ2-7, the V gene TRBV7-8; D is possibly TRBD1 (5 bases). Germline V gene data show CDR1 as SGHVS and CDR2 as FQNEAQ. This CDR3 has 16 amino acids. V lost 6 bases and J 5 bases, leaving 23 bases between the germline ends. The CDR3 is CASRPRGGATPDEQYF. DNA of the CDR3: TGTGCCAGCAGACCTAGGGGTGGGGCTACCCCAGACGAGCAGTACTTC.

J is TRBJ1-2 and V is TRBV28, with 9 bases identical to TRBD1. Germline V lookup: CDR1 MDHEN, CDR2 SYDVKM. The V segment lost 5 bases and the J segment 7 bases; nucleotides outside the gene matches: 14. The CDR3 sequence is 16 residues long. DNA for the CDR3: TGTGCCAGCAGTCCCTCCTTTTTCGGGACAGGGTTTGGCTACACCTTC. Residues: CASSPSFFGTGFGYTF.

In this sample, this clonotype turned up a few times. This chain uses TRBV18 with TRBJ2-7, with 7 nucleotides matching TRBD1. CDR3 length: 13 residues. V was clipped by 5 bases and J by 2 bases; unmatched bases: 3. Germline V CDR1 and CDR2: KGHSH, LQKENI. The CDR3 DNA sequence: TGTGCCAGCTCAGGGGGACAGACCTACGAGCAGTACTTC. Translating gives CASSGGQTYEQYF.

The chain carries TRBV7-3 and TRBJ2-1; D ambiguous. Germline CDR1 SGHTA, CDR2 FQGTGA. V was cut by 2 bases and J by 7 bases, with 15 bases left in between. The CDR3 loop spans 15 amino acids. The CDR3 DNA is TGTGCCAGCAGCTTACTTCGGCAGGTTTGGAATGAGCAGTTCTTC. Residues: CASSLLRQVWNEQFF.

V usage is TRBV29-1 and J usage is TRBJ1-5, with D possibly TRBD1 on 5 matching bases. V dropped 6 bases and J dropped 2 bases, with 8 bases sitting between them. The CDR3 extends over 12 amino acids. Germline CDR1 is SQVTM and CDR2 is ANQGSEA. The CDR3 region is CSVGDGNQPQHF. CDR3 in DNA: TGCAGCGTGGGGGACGGCAATCAGCCCCAGCATTTT.

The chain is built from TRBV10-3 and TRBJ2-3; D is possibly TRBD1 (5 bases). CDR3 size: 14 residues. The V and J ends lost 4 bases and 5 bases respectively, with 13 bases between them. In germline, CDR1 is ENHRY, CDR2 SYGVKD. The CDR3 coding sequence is TGTGCCATCAGTGTCCTCCAGGGCCAAGATACGCAGTATTTT. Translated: CAISVLQGQDTQYF.

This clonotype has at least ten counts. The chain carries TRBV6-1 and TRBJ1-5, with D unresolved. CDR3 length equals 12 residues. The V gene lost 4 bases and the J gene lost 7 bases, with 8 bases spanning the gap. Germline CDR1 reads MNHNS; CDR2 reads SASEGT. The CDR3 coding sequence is TGTGCCAGCAGTGGGGGTGGACAGCCCCAGCATTTT. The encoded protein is CASSGGGQPQHF.

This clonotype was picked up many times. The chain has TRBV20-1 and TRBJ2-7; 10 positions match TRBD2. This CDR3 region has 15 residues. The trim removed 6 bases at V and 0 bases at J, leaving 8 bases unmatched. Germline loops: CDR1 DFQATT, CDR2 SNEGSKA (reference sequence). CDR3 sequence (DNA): TGCAGTGCCATTAGGGGGACTAGCGTCTCCTACGAGCAGTACTTC. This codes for CSAIRGTSVSYEQYF.

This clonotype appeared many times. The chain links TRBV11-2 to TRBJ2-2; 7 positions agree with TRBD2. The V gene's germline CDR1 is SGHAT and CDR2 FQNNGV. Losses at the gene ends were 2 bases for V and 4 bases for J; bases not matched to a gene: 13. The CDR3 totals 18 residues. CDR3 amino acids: CASSLRSIRGGSTGELFF. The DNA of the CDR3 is TGTGCCAGCAGCTTACGAAGTATCCGGGGAGGGAGCACCGGGGAGCTGTTTTTT.

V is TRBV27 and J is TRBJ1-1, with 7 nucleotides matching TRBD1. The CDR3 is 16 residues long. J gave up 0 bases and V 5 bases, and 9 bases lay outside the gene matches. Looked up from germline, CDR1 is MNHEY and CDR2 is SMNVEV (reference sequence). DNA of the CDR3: TGTGCCAGCAGTCCGGGACAGTCCCTCATGAACACTGAAGCTTTCTTT. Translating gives CASSPGQSLMNTEAFF.

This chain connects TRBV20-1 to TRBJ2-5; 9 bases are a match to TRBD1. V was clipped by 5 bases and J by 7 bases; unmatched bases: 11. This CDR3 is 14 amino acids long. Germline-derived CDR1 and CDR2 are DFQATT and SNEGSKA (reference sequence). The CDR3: CSAPSPGQGRTQYF. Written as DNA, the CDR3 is TGCAGTGCTCCAAGTCCGGGACAGGGTAGGACCCAGTACTTC.

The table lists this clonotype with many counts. The CDR3 protein is CASSHRQGDDNEQFF. The DNA for the CDR3 is TGCGCCAGCAGCCACCGACAGGGGGACGACAATGAGCAGTTCTTC. The chain is built from TRBV4-3 and TRBJ2-1, with 9 bases that match TRBD1. This CDR3 has 15 amino acids. V lost 3 bases, J lost 5 bases, and 5 bases stayed unmatched. Germline CDR1 reads LGHNA; CDR2 reads YSLEER.

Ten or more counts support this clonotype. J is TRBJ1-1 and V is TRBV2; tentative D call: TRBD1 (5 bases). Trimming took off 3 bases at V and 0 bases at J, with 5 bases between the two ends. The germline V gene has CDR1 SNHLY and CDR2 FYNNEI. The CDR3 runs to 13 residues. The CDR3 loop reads CASSEGLNTEAFF. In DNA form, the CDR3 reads TGTGCCAGCAGTGAGGGACTGAACACTGAAGCTTTCTTT. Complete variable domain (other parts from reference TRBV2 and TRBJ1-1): EPEVTQTPSHQVTQMGQEVILRCVPISNHLYFYWYRQILGQKVEFLVSFYNNEISEKSEIFDDQFSVERPDGSNFTLKIRSTKLEDSAMYFCASSEGLNTEAFFGQGTRLTVV.

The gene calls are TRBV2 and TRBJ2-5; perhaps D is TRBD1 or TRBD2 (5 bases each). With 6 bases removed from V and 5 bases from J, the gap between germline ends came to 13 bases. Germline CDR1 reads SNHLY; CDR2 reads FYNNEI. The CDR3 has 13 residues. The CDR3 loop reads CASRPGSVETQYF. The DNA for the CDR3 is TGTGCCAGCAGGCCAGGGAGTGTCGAGACCCAGTACTTC. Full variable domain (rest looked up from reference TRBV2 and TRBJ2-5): EPEVTQTPSHQVTQMGQEVILRCVPISNHLYFYWYRQILGQKVEFLVSFYNNEISEKSEIFDDQFSVERPDGSNFTLKIRSTKLEDSAMYFCASRPGSVETQYFGPGTRLLVL.

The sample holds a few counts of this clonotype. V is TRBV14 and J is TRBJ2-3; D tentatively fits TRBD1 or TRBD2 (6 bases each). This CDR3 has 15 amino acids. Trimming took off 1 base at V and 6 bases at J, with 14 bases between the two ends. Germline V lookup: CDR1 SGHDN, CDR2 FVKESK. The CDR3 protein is CASSQVQGRLDTQYF. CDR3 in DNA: TGTGCCAGCAGCCAAGTCCAGGGGAGGCTGGATACGCAGTATTTT.

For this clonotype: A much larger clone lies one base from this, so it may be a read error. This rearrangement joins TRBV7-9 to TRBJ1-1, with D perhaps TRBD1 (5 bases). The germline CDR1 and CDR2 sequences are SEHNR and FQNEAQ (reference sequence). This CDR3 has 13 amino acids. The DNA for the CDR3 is TGTGCCGGCAGCTTGTCCGGGACCACTGAAGCTTTCTTT. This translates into CAGSLSGTTEAFF.

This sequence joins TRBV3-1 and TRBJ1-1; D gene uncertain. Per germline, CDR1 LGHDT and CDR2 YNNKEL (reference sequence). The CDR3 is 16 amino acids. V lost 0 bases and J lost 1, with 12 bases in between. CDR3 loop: CASSQDYGYWNTEAFF. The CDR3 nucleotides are TGTGCCAGCAGCCAAGATTACGGATATTGGAACACTGAAGCTTTCTTT.

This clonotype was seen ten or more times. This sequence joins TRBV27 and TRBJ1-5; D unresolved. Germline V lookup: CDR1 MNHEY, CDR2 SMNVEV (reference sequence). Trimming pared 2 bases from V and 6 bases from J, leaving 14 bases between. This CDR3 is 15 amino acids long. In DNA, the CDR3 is TGTGCCAGCAGTTTAGTTGGGGAGGGCGGTCAGCCCCAGCATTTT. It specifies CASSLVGEGGQPQHF.

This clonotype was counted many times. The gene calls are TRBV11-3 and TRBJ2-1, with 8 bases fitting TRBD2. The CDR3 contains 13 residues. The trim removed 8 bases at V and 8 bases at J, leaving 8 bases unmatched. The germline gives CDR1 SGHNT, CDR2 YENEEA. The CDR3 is CASRRTGGHEQFF. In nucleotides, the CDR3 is TGTGCCAGCCGCCGAACGGGAGGGCATGAGCAGTTCTTC.

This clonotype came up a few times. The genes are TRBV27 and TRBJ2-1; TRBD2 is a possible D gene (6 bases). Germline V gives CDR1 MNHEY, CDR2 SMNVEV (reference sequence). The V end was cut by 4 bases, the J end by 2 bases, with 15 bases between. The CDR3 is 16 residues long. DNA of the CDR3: TGTGCCAGCAGTTCATTAGCGGTCCCTACCTACAATGAGCAGTTCTTC. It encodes CASSSLAVPTYNEQFF.

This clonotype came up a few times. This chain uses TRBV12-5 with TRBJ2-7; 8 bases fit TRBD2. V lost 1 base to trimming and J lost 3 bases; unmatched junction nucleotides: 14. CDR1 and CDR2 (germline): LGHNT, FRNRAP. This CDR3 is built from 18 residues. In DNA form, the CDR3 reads TGTGCTAGTGGTTTGGCCTCACCGACCGGACTAGCTGTCTACGAGCAGTACTTC. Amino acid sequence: CASGLASPTGLAVYEQYF.

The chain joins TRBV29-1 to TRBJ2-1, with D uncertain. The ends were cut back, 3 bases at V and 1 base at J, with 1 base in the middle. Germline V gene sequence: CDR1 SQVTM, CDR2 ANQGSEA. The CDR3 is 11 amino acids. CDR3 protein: CSVDSYNEQFF. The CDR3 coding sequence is TGCAGCGTTGATTCCTACAATGAGCAGTTCTTC.

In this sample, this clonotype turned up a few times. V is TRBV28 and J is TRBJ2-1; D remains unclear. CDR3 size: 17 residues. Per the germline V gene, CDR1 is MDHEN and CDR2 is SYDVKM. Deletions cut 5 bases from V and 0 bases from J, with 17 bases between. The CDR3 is CASSPLGARPSYNEQFF. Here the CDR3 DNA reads TGTGCCAGCAGTCCCCTCGGCGCTCGCCCCTCCTACAATGAGCAGTTCTTC.